A selection of T cell receptor beta chains follows, all from one sample in a study of ipilimumab plus nivolumab after autologous stem cell transplantation. Sequencing used immunoSEQ multiplex PCR; TCRdb keeps in-frame clones, though not all of them. Found here are some 44,000 clones, roughly 84% of them singletons; the top ten hold approximately 0.8%. The sequenced sample was PBMCs, obtained in a trial of ipilimumab plus nivolumab as post-transplant consolidation. The source of these receptors is a male donor with multiple myeloma. Both conserved end residues are trimmed from each CDR3. Fields, in order: CDR3 protein, V gene, J gene.

CDR3: ASSLRAGTAKNIQY; V: TRBV5-6; J: TRBJ2-4
CDR3: ASSYSRTVNTEAF; V: TRBV6-5; J: TRBJ1-1
CDR3: ASSVLAGGLNEQF; V: TRBV9; J: TRBJ2-1
CDR3: ASSLSTGFATNEKLF; V: TRBV27; J: TRBJ1-4
CDR3: ASSVRLRGGTGELF; V: TRBV5-1; J: TRBJ2-2
CDR3: ASSAREGGMNTEAF; V: TRBV9; J: TRBJ1-1
CDR3: ARGRGGNQPQH; V: TRBV6-5; J: TRBJ1-5
CDR3: ASSAAGGQETQY; V: TRBV6-1; J: TRBJ2-5
CDR3: ASRLDSKKTYEQY; V: TRBV19; J: TRBJ2-7
CDR3: ATVTGGGETQY; V: TRBV6-1; J: TRBJ2-5
CDR3: ASTGTNEKLF; V: TRBV25-1; J: TRBJ1-4
CDR3: ASGVRSGSQDTQY; V: TRBV12-5; J: TRBJ2-3
CDR3: SVATSGPNNEQF; V: TRBV29-1; J: TRBJ2-1
CDR3: ASRTGQGTGELF; V: TRBV28; J: TRBJ2-2
CDR3: ASMRGAEAF; V: TRBV9; J: TRBJ1-1
CDR3: ASSEQGGGNQPQH; V: TRBV19; J: TRBJ1-5
CDR3: ASRYPGSEVDTQY; V: TRBV7-9; J: TRBJ2-3
CDR3: ASRYLSNQPQH; V: TRBV19; J: TRBJ1-5
CDR3: ASSPPGQNTEAF; V: TRBV6-5; J: TRBJ1-1
CDR3: ASSPVGGGNQPQH; V: TRBV28; J: TRBJ1-5
CDR3: ASSPVAGEQF; V: TRBV18; J: TRBJ2-1
CDR3: ASSYSLAGTYEQY; V: TRBV6-5; J: .
CDR3: ASTRGLAGVEQY; V: TRBV19; J: TRBJ2-7
CDR3: ASTVGGPGELF; V: TRBV6-6; J: TRBJ2-2
CDR3: ASTIPGNTGELF; V: TRBV19; J: TRBJ2-2
CDR3: ASSLSGSNQPQH; V: TRBV6-5; J: TRBJ1-5
CDR3: ASSFISGSGELF; V: TRBV28; J: TRBJ2-2
CDR3: ASSQNLQGGREQY; V: TRBV4-2; J: TRBJ2-7
CDR3: ASSLETGISYEQY; V: TRBV5-1; J: .
CDR3: ASSSQRGEKLF; V: TRBV27; J: TRBJ1-4
CDR3: ASSRGALETQY; V: TRBV7-3; J: TRBJ2-5
CDR3: ASSLYGGAKNEQF; V: TRBV7-3; J: TRBJ2-1
CDR3: ASSDRGYEQY; V: TRBV16; J: TRBJ2-7
CDR3: ASSLVTGSRSGANVLT; V: TRBV7-7; J: TRBJ2-6
CDR3: ASSQVLGEAF; V: TRBV4-2; J: TRBJ1-1
CDR3: ASSERTVQETQY; V: TRBV2; J: TRBJ2-5
CDR3: ASSYGTGGAGYGYT; V: TRBV6-5; J: TRBJ1-2
CDR3: ASSLENQGAGEKLF; V: TRBV5-1; J: TRBJ1-4
CDR3: ASSADGYYGYT; V: TRBV9; J: TRBJ1-2
CDR3: ASSPWGQGGNYGYT; V: TRBV7-6; J: TRBJ1-2
CDR3: ASTQATQNTGELF; V: TRBV2; J: TRBJ2-2
CDR3: ASSLKRSLRSGRGTWY; V: TRBV11-3; J: TRBJ2-5
CDR3: ASSEAAGSNQPQH; V: TRBV2; J: TRBJ1-5